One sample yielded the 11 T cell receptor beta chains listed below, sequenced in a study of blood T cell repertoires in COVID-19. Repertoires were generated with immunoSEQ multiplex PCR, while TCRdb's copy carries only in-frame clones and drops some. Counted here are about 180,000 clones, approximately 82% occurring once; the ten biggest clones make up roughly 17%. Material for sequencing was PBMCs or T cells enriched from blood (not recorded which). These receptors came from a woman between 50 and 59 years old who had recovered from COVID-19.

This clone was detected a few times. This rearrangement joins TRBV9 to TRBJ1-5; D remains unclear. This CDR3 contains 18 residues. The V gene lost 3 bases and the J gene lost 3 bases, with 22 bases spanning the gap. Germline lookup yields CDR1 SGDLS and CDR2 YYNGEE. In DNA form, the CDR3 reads TGTGCCAGCAGCGGCGCAGAATTCCTTTTTGGGCCCAATCAGCCCCAGCATTTT. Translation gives CASSGAEFLFGPNQPQHF.

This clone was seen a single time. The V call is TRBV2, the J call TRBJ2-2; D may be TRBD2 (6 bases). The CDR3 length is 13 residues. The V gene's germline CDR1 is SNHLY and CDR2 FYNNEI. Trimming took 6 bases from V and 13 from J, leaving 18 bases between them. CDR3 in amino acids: CASRGPNLGRLFF. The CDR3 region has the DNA TGTGCCAGCAGAGGACCGAACCTCGGGAGGCTGTTTTTT.

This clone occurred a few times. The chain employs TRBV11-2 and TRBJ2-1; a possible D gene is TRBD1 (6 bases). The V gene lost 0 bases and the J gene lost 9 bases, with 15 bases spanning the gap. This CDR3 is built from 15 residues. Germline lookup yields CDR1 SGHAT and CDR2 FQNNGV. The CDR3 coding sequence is TGTGCCAGCAGCTTAGATCCCGGACAGAGGGGTGAGCAGTTCTTC. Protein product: CASSLDPGQRGEQFF.

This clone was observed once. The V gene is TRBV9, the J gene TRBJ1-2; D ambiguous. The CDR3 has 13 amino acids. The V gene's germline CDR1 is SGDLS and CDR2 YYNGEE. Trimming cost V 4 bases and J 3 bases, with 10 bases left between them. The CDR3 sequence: CASSTPGDYGYTF. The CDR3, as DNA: TGTGCCAGCAGCACCCCCGGGGACTATGGCTACACCTTC.

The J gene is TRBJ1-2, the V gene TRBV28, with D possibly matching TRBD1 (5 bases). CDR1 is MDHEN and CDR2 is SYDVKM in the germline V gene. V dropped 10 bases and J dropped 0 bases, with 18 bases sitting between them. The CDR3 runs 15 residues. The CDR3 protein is CATYSTVLANYGYTF. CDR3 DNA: TGTGCCACCTACTCGACAGTTCTAGCTAACTATGGCTACACCTTC.

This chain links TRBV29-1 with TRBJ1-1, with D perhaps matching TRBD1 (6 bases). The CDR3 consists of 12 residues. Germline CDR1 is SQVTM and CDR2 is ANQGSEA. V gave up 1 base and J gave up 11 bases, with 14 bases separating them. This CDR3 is CSVEVNFQGAFF. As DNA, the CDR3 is TGCAGCGTTGAAGTTAATTTCCAGGGGGCTTTCTTT.

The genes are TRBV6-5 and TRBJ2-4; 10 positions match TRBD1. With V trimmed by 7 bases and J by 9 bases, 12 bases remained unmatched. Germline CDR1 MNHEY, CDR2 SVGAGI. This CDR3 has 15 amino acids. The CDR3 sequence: CASTRKPGQGTIQYF. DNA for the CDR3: TGTGCCAGCACCAGAAAACCGGGACAGGGGACCATTCAGTACTTC.

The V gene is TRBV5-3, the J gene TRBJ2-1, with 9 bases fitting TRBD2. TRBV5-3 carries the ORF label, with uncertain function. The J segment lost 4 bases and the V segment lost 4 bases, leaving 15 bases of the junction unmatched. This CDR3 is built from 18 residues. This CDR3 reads CARSPTSLAGEGYNEQFF. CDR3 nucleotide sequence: TGTGCCAGAAGCCCGACCTCCTTAGCGGGAGAGGGGTACAATGAGCAGTTCTTC.

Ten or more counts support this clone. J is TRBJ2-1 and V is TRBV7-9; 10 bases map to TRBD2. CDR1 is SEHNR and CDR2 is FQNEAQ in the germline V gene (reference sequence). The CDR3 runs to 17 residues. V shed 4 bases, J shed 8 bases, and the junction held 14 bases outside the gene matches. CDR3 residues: CASSSPGLAGEADEQFF. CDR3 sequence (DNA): TGTGCCAGCAGCTCCCCGGGGCTAGCGGGAGAGGCAGATGAGCAGTTCTTC.

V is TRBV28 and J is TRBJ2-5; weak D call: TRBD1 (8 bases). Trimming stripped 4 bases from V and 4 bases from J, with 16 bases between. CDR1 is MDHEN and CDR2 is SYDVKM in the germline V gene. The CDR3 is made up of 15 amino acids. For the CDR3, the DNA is TGTGCCAGCAGTTCAGCGGGACAGGATCGAGAGACCCAGTACTTC. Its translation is CASSSAGQDRETQYF.

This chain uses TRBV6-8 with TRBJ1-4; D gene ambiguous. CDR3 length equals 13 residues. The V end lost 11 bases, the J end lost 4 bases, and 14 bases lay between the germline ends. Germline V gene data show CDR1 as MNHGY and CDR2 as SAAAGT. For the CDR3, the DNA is TGTGCCTACCCCAGGAATATTAATGAAAAACTGTTTTTT. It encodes CAYPRNINEKLFF.